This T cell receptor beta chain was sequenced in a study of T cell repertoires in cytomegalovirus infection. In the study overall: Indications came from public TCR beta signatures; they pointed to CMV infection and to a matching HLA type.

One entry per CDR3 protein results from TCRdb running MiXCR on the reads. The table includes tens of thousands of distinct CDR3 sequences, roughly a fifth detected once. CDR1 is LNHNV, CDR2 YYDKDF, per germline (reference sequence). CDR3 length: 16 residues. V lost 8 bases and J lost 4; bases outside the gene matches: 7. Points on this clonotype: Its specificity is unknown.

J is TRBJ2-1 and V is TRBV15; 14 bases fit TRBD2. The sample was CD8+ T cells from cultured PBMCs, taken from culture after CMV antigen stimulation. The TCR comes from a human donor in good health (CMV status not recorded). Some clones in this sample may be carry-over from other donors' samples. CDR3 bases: TGTGCCACCGCGGGACTAGCGGGGGAGGCTTACAATGAGCAGTTCTTC. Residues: CATAGLAGEAYNEQFF.